This T cell receptor (beta chain) was sequenced during a study of T-cell memory formation after mild COVID-19. Study observations and caveats: Contracting clones from day 15 to 85 showed balanced CD4/CD8; later expanders favored CD4+. Some clones that responded were present in memory (sampled pre-infection), which suggests cross-reactive memory joined.

As to this clonotype: Its antigen remains unknown.

Libraries for TCRalpha and TCRbeta carried sample barcodes and unique molecular identifiers via 5'RACE. A single record per CDR3 protein comes from TCRdb applying MiXCR to the 5' RACE reads. In the table there are approximately 260,000 distinct CDR3 sequences, approximately 16% of which are singletons. Input material: PBMCs or a T cell subset sorted from them (not recorded which). The receptor's source is a man between 18 and 35 years old who had mild COVID-19 (a few samples of this study predate the infection). Cell type and time point are not known.

The CDR3 bases are TGTGCCAGCTCACTGACTCAGAAGACTAGCGGGGGGTCCCAAGAGACCCAGTACTTC. It yields the protein CASSLTQKTSGGSQETQYF. This chain joins TRBV18 and TRBJ2-5; 13 bases map to TRBD2. The junction had 12 bases not matched to a gene; V was cut back by 4 bases and J by 1 base. The CDR3 has 19 amino acids. Germline CDR1 reads KGHSH; CDR2 reads LQKENI. The variable domain in full, with the rest retrieved from reference TRBV18 and TRBJ2-5, is NAGVMQNPRHLVRRRGQEARLRCSPMKGHSHVYWYRQLPEEGLKFMVYLQKENIIDESGMPKERFSAEFPKEGPSILRIQQVVRGDSAAYFCASSLTQKTSGGSQETQYFGPGTRLLVL.